The next 29 T cell receptor beta chains were all read from a single sample in a study of cytomegalovirus exposure and HLA in healthy donors. Vbeta (60) and Jbeta (13) primers were used in the PCR. Using immunoSEQ multiplex PCR, the repertoire was profiled, and TCRdb retains in-frame clones only, with some absent. Found here are about 130,000 clones, roughly 74% of them singletons; the top ten hold 5.8%. The sequenced sample was PBMCs. The source of these receptors is a woman aged 50 to 60 in good health and CMV-seropositive.

The chain carries TRBV30 and TRBJ1-1, with D unclear. The CDR3 extends over 12 amino acids. V dropped 7 bases and J dropped 7 bases, with 16 bases sitting between them. Germline CDR1 GTSNPN, CDR2 SVGIG (reference sequence). CDR3 DNA: TGTGCCTTGGTGCCGGGAGGAGTTGAAGCTTTCTTT. Its protein is CALVPGGVEAFF.

The chain couples TRBV6-5 to TRBJ1-5; TRBD1 agrees at 9 bases. CDR1 is MNHEY, CDR2 SVGAGI, per germline. The CDR3 runs to 14 residues. The J segment lost 11 bases and the V segment lost 6 bases, leaving 11 bases of the junction unmatched. In nucleotides, the CDR3 is TGTGCCAGCAGAACGGGACAGGGTTCCGGCTCCCAGCATTTT. It encodes CASRTGQGSGSQHF.

The chain joins TRBV10-2 to TRBJ1-1; the D is unclear. Per the germline V gene, CDR1 is WSHSY and CDR2 is SAAADI. Trimming took off 8 bases at V and 4 bases at J, with 8 bases between the two ends. The CDR3 has 11 residues. CDR3 loop: CASETRTEAFF. The CDR3 region has the DNA TGCGCCAGCGAGACACGCACTGAAGCTTTCTTT.

The rearrangement uses TRBV7-2 and TRBJ2-7; perhaps TRBD1 as D (5 bases). The CDR3 is 13 amino acids. The V and J ends lost 1 base and 1 base respectively, with 5 bases between them. The germline gives CDR1 SGHTA, CDR2 FQGNSA. CDR3 nucleotides: TGTGCCAGCAGCTTAGACAGGTCCTACGAGCAGTACTTC. Protein product: CASSLDRSYEQYF.

There are a few counts of this clone. This chain links TRBV23-1 with TRBJ2-3, with 7 bases matching TRBD1. TRBV23-1 is an ORF, with its function uncertain. V was clipped by 7 bases and J by 1 base; unmatched bases: 5. This CDR3 spans 14 amino acids. The CDR3 region has the DNA TGCGCCAGCAATCCGGGACAGTGCACAGATACGCAGTATTTT. Protein: CASNPGQCTDTQYF.

This clone was recorded a few times. V gene TRBV5-1 combines with J gene TRBJ2-5, with TRBD2 as a possible D gene (5 bases). This CDR3 region has 16 residues. Germline V gene data show CDR1 as SGHRS and CDR2 as YFSETQ. V was cut by 0 bases and J by 9 bases, with 21 bases left in between. CDR3 sequence (DNA): TGCGCCAGCAGCTTGGGTGGTGTGACCCAGTTGGAGGCCCAGTACTTC. This translates into CASSLGGVTQLEAQYF.

This rearrangement joins TRBV4-2 to TRBJ2-5, with no clear D. Trimming left V 4 bases short and J 0 bases short, with 6 bases between. This CDR3 is built from 13 residues. The V gene's germline CDR1 is LGHNA and CDR2 YNFKEQ. The CDR3 DNA is TGTGCCAGCAGCCCGCCAGACCAAGAGACCCAGTACTTC. Its translation is CASSPPDQETQYF.

The V and J genes are TRBV18 and TRBJ1-5; 9 bases map to TRBD1. Germline values: CDR1 KGHSH, CDR2 LQKENI. With 5 bases clipped from V and 4 bases from J, the junction kept 6 bases outside the gene matches. The CDR3 is 15 residues long. CDR3 DNA: TGTGCCAGCTCATCCGGACAGGGGCAAAATCAGCCCCAGCATTTT. This encodes CASSSGQGQNQPQHF.

This chain connects TRBV14 to TRBJ1-3, with D uncertain. V lost 4 bases to trimming and J lost 0 bases, with 10 bases between them. This CDR3 has 15 residues. Germline CDR1 reads SGHDN; CDR2 reads FVKESK. The CDR3 DNA reads as TGTGCCAGCAGCCTCAGGCTGAGCTCTGGAAACACCATATATTTT. It encodes CASSLRLSSGNTIYF.

Written as DNA, the CDR3 is TGTGCCAGCAGCTTAATAAGGGGTAATGAAAAACTGTTTTTT. The encoded protein is CASSLIRGNEKLFF. The V gene is TRBV7-9, the J gene TRBJ1-4; the D gene is possibly TRBD1 (5 bases). The CDR3 extends over 14 amino acids. Germline values: CDR1 SEHNR, CDR2 FQNEAQ (reference sequence). Trimming shortened V by 2 bases and J by 4 bases, and 8 bases separated the two germline ends.

This sequence joins TRBV5-1 and TRBJ1-2; unclear D gene. Deletions cut 4 bases from V and 8 bases from J, with 15 bases between. The CDR3 is 13 residues long. CDR1 SGHRS and CDR2 YFSETQ come from the germline V gene. DNA of the CDR3: TGCGCCAGCAGCCCTTCCGGGTTAGAAGGCTACACCTTC. Translation gives CASSPSGLEGYTF.

The CDR3 DNA follows: TGCGCCAGCAGCTTCGCCGGGACTAGAGGGGAGACCCAGTACTTC. It encodes CASSFAGTRGETQYF. The J gene is TRBJ2-5, the V gene TRBV5-1, with TRBD2 identical over 8 bases. The CDR3 spans 15 residues. CDR1 and CDR2 from the germline V gene are SGHRS and YFSETQ. Trimming cost V 2 bases and J 5 bases; bases outside gene matches: 8.

About this clone: Sequence at one end of the junction differs from germline and may be a read error. The chain joins TRBV18 to TRBJ1-6; 9 bases are a match to TRBD1. CDR1 and CDR2 (germline): KGHSH, LQKENI. The CDR3 consists of 16 residues. For the CDR3, the DNA is TGTGCCTGCTCACCAGCGGGACAGGGAGGTAATTCACCCCTCCACTTT. It is translated as CACSPAGQGGNSPLHF. The variable domain in full, with the rest retrieved from reference TRBV18 and TRBJ1-6, is NAGVMQNPRHLVRRRGQEARLRCSPMKGHSHVYWYRQLPEEGLKFMVYLQKENIIDESGMPKERFSAEFPKEGPSILRIQQVVRGDSAAYFCACSPAGQGGNSPLHFGNGTRLTVT.

The V call is TRBV19, the J call TRBJ2-5; D is ambiguous. The length of the CDR3 is 14 residues. Germline loops: CDR1 LNHDA, CDR2 SQIVND (reference sequence). Trimming took 10 bases from V and 3 from J, leaving 18 bases between them. The chain's CDR3 is CAKKMRHPKETQYF. The DNA for the CDR3 is TGTGCCAAGAAGATGCGGCATCCCAAAGAGACCCAGTACTTC.

This chain joins TRBV18 and TRBJ1-1, with a weak D call TRBD1 (5 bases). The CDR3 has 17 amino acids. Germline V gene lookup returns CDR1 KGHSH and CDR2 LQKENI. Trimming took off 6 bases at V and 0 bases at J, with 20 bases between the two ends. This CDR3 reads CASSQSRGNVMNTEAFF. The CDR3 DNA reads as TGTGCCAGCTCTCAGAGTCGGGGGAACGTTATGAACACTGAAGCTTTCTTT.

The DNA of the CDR3 is TGTGCCAGCAGTGTGACTTCGAATGAGCAGTTCTTC. Amino acids: CASSVTSNEQFF. The rearrangement joins TRBV5-4 to TRBJ2-1; D unresolved. V lost 5 bases and J 7 bases, leaving 10 bases between the germline ends. This CDR3 contains 12 residues. Looked up from germline, CDR1 is SGHNT and CDR2 is YYREEE (reference sequence).

The chain joins TRBV29-1 to TRBJ2-1, with D tentatively TRBD2 (6 bases). The CDR3 has 18 residues. V lost 0 bases and J 5 bases, leaving 23 bases between the germline ends. Germline lookup yields CDR1 SQVTM and CDR2 ANQGSEA. The CDR3: CSVEDLIDSGELNNEQFF. The DNA for the CDR3 is TGCAGCGTTGAAGATCTCATCGACTCGGGGGAACTGAACAATGAGCAGTTCTTC.

V gene TRBV18 combines with J gene TRBJ2-1; 11 nucleotides agree with TRBD1. Trimming at V came to 6 bases and at J to 5 bases, leaving 6 bases not matched to a gene. The CDR3 length is 15 residues. Germline CDR1 KGHSH, CDR2 LQKENI. CDR3 DNA sequence: TGTGCCAGCTCGAAGGGACAGGGGGGTAACAATGAGCAGTTCTTC. Translation gives CASSKGQGGNNEQFF.

The CDR3 DNA reads as TGTGCCAGCAGCCCATCAGGGCCTAATGAAAAACTGTTTTTT. It specifies CASSPSGPNEKLFF. The chain has TRBV11-2 and TRBJ1-4, with D tentatively TRBD1 (5 bases). The CDR3 extends over 14 amino acids. The V and J ends lost 5 bases and 3 bases respectively, with 10 bases between them. Per the germline V gene, CDR1 is SGHAT and CDR2 is FQNNGV.

The DNA for the CDR3 is TGTGCCAGTAGTATAGATTCGCCAGGGGCTTCTGAAAAACTGTTTTTT. Protein product: CASSIDSPGASEKLFF. The chain uses TRBV19 and TRBJ1-4; TRBD1 is a possible D gene (6 bases). This CDR3 has 16 amino acids. Trimming left V 0 bases short and J 7 bases short, with 15 bases between. In germline, CDR1 is LNHDA, CDR2 SQIVND (reference sequence).

The chain employs TRBV7-9 and TRBJ1-4; D gene uncertain. The CDR3 is 14 amino acids. The V end was cut by 7 bases, the J end by 2 bases, with 11 bases between. Germline CDR1 SEHNR, CDR2 FQNEAQ (reference sequence). For the CDR3, the DNA is TGTGCCAGCACCCAATCCGGGACTAATGAAAAACTGTTTTTT. Its protein is CASTQSGTNEKLFF.

The chain employs TRBV19 and TRBJ1-5; 8 nucleotides line up with TRBD1. The CDR3 consists of 17 residues. CDR1 is LNHDA, CDR2 SQIVND, per germline (reference sequence). V trimming: 6 bases; J trimming: 8 bases; junction bases outside the gene matches: 18. CDR3 coding DNA: TGTGCCAGTAGCATCACATCTCGGCTGGACAGGGCGAAGCCCCAGCATTTT. Residues: CASSITSRLDRAKPQHF.

This clone was seen once. J is TRBJ1-1 and V is TRBV2, with a tentative D call TRBD1 (6 bases). The CDR3 has 15 amino acids. V lost 5 bases and J lost 1, with 14 bases in between. Germline V CDR1 and CDR2: SNHLY, FYNNEI. CDR3 nucleotides: TGTGCCAGCAGTACACAGGGCTCAAGGAACACTGAAGCTTTCTTT. It encodes CASSTQGSRNTEAFF.

The chain recombines TRBV5-1 with TRBJ2-5; D may be TRBD2 (6 bases). V lost 4 bases, J lost 5 bases, and 12 bases lay in between. The CDR3 sequence is 13 residues long. Germline assignment: CDR1 SGHRS and CDR2 YFSETQ. The CDR3 region has the DNA TGCGCCAGCAGCGACCCAGGGAGGGAGACCCAGTACTTC. As protein: CASSDPGRETQYF.

The chain combines TRBV7-9 with TRBJ2-1, with D perhaps TRBD2 (5 bases). This CDR3 has 14 residues. The V end lost 6 bases, the J end lost 9 bases, and 18 bases lay between the germline ends. CDR1 and CDR2 (germline): SEHNR, FQNEAQ (reference sequence). CDR3 in DNA: TGTGCCAGCAGTTTCACATCCCGGAGGTCTGAGCAGTTCTTC. Amino acid sequence: CASSFTSRRSEQFF.

The sample holds one count of this clone. J is TRBJ2-3 and V is TRBV1; the D call of TRBD2 is as the table states it, not checked on the DNA. TRBV1 is flagged as a pseudogene. The CDR3 has 16 amino acids. CDR3 in DNA: TGCACCAGCAGATCAAAAAGCGGGGGGGCCACAGATACGCAGTATTTT. Its protein product is CTSRSKSGGATDTQYF.

The chain joins TRBV7-9 to TRBJ2-3, with D tentatively TRBD2 (5 bases). The germline CDR1 and CDR2 sequences are SEHNR and FQNEAQ (reference sequence). Trimming cost V 3 bases and J 3 bases, with 10 bases left between them. CDR3 length: 14 amino acids. CDR3 amino acids: CASSLGVSTDTQYF. CDR3 nucleotides: TGTGCCAGCAGCTTGGGAGTGTCAACAGATACGCAGTATTTT.

This sequence joins TRBV19 and TRBJ2-5; TRBD1 matches 10 bases. This CDR3 is 14 amino acids long. The junction had 6 bases not matched to a gene; V was cut back by 6 bases and J by 5 bases. Germline-derived CDR1 and CDR2 are LNHDA and SQIVND (reference sequence). CDR3 DNA: TGTGCCAGTAGAGACAGGGGGCGCGGGGAGACCCAGTACTTC. Its translation is CASRDRGRGETQYF.

The rearrangement links TRBV7-9 to TRBJ1-2, with D perhaps TRBD1 (5 bases). V was pared by 5 bases and J by 6 bases, with 22 bases between. CDR3 length: 16 amino acids. CDR1 is SEHNR and CDR2 is FQNEAQ in the germline V gene (reference sequence). CDR3 DNA sequence: TGTGCCAGCAGCACAAGATCAGGGTACGGAAGGAATGGCTACACCTTC. Translation: CASSTRSGYGRNGYTF.